The clone carrying this T cell receptor (beta chain) has only one observation. The antigen is not known. Germline CDR1 is SEHNR and CDR2 is FQNEAQ (reference sequence). V lost 7 bases, J lost 7 bases, and 25 bases lay in between. The CDR3 totals 16 residues. The data belong to a study of cytomegalovirus exposure and HLA in healthy donors. Regarding the study as a whole: In most subjects, TCR beta sequences reportedly gave accurate predictions of HLA-A and HLA-B alleles. Donor immune exposure was known only as CMV serostatus.

This PCR relied on a set of 60 Vbeta primers and 13 Jbeta primers. Some clones are missing from TCRdb's copy, which holds only in-frame ones; the method was immunoSEQ multiplex PCR. This sample has about 160,000 clones, with about 80% found just once. Healthy bone marrow donors formed the donor group. The genes are TRBV7-9 and TRBJ1-2, with D possibly TRBD1 on 5 matching bases. Material for sequencing was PBMCs. This receptor was taken from a girl aged 5-17 years in good health and CMV-seropositive. The CDR3 DNA reads as TGTGCCAGCATCTCTCTGGCGGGGGGATCAATGAGTGGCTACACCTTC. This translates into CASISLAGGSMSGYTF.